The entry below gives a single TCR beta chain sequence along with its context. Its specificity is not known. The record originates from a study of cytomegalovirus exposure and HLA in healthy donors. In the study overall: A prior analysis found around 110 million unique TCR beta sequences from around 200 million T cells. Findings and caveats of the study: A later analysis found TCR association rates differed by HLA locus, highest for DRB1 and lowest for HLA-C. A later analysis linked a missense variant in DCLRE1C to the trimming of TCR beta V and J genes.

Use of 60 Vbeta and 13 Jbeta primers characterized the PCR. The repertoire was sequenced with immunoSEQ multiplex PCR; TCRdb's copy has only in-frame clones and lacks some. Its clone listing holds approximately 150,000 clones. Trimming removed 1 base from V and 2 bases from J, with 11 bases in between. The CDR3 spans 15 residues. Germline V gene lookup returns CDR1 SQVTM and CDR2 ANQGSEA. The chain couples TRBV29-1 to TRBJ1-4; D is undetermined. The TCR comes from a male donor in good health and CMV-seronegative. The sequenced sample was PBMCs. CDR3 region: CSVEGVGSTNEKLFF. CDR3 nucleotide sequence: TGCAGCGTTGAAGGGGTGGGCAGCACTAATGAAAAACTGTTTTTT.